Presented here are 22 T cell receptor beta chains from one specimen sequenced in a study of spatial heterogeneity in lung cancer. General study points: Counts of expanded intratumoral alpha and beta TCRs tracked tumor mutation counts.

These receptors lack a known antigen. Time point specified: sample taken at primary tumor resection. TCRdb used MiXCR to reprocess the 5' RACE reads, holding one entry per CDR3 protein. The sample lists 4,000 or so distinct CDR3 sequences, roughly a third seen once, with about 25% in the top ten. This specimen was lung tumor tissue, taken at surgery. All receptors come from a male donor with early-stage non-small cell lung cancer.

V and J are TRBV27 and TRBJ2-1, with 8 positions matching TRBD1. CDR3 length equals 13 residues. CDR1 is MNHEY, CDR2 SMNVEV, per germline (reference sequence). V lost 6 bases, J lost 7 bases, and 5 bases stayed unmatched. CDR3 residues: CASRYRGENEQFF. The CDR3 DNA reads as TGTGCCAGCAGGTACAGGGGGGAAAATGAGCAGTTCTTC.

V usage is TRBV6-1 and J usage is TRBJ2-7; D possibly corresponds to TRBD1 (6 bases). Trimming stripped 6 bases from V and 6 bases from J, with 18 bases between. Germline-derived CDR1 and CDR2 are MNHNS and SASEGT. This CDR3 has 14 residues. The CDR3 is CASREIGTLGEQYF. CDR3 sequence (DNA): TGTGCCAGCAGAGAGATCGGGACACTCGGCGAGCAGTACTTC.

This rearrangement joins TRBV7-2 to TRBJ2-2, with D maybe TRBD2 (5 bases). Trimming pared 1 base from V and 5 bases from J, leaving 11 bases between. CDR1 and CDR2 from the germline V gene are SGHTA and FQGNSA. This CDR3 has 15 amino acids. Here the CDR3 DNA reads TGTGCCAGCAGCTTAGGTGGGAGTTATACCGGGGAGCTGTTTTTT. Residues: CASSLGGSYTGELFF.

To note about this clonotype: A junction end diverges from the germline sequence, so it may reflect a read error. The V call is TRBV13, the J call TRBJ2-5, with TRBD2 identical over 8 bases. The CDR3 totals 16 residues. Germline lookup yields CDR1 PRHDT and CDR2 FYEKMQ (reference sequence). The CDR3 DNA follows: TGTGTCAGCAGCCCACCCGAGGTAGCGGGACAAGAGACCCAGTACTTC. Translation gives CVSSPPEVAGQETQYF.

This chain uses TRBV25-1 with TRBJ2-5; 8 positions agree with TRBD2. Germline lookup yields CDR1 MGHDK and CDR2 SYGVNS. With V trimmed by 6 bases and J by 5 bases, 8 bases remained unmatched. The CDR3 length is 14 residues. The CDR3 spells CASRGAGEGETQYF. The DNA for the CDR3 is TGTGCCAGCAGGGGAGCGGGAGAGGGGGAGACCCAGTACTTC. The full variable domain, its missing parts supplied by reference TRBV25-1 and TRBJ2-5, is EADIYQTPRYLVIGTGKKITLECSQTMGHDKMYWYQQDPGMELHLIHYSYGVNSTEKGDLSSESTVSRIRTEHFPLTLESARPSHTSQYLCASRGAGEGETQYFGPGTRLLVL.

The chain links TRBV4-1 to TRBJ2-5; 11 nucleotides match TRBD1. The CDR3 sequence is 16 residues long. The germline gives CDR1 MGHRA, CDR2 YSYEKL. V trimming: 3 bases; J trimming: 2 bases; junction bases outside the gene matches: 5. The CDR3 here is CASSHGQGAQQETQYF. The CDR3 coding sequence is TGCGCCAGCAGCCACGGACAGGGGGCACAACAAGAGACCCAGTACTTC.

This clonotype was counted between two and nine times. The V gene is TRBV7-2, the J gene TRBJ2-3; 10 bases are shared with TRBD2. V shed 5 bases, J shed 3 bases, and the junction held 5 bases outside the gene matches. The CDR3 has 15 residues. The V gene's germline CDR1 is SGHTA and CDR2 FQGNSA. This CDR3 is CASSPPGLATDTQYF. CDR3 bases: TGTGCCAGCAGCCCGCCGGGACTAGCGACAGATACGCAGTATTTT.

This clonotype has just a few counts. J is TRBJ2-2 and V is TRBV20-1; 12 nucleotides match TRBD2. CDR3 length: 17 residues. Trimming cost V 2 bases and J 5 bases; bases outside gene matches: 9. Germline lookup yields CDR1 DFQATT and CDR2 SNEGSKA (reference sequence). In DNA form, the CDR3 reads TGCAGTGCTAGAAAGGCGACTAGCGGGAGTAGAACCGGGGAGCTGTTTTTT. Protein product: CSARKATSGSRTGELFF.

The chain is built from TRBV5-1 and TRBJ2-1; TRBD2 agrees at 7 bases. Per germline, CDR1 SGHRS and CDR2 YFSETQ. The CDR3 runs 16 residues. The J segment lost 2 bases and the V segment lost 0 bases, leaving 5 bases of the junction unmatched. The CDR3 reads CASSLEGSGPYNEQFF. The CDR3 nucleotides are TGCGCCAGCAGCTTGGAGGGTAGCGGGCCCTACAATGAGCAGTTCTTC.

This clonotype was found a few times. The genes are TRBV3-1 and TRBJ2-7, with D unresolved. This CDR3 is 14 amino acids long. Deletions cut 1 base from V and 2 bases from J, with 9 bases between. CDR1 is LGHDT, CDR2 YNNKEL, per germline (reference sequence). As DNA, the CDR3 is TGTGCCAGCAGCCAAGTGGGGATGACCTACGAGCAGTACTTC. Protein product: CASSQVGMTYEQYF.

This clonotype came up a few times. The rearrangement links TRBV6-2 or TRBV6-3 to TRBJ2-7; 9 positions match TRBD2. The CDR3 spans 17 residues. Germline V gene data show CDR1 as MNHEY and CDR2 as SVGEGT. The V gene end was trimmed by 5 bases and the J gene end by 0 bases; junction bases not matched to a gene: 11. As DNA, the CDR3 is TGTGCCAGCAGTGGCGTCCCGGGACTAGCCCTCTCCTACGAGCAGTACTTC. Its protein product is CASSGVPGLALSYEQYF.

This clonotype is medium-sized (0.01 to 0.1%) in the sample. The CDR3 DNA is TGCAGTGCTAGAGACGGTTCTGGGGCCAACGTCCTGACTTTC. This sequence encodes CSARDGSGANVLTF. J is TRBJ2-6 and V is TRBV20-1; D unclear. The V gene's germline CDR1 is DFQATT and CDR2 SNEGSKA (reference sequence). V was trimmed by 0 bases and J by 1 base, leaving 4 bases between them. CDR3 size: 14 residues.

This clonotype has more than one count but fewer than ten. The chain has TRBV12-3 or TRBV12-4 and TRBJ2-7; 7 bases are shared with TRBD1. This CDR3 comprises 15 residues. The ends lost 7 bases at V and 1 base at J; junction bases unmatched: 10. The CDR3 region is CASTETGATSYEQYF. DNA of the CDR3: TGTGCCAGCACCGAAACAGGGGCTACTTCCTACGAGCAGTACTTC.

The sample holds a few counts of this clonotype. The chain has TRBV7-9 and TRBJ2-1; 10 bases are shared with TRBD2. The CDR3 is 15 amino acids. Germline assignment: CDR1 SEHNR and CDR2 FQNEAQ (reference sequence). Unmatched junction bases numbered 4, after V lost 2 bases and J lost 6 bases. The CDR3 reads CASSLQLAGPNEQFF. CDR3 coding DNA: TGTGCCAGCAGCTTACAACTAGCGGGACCCAATGAGCAGTTCTTC.

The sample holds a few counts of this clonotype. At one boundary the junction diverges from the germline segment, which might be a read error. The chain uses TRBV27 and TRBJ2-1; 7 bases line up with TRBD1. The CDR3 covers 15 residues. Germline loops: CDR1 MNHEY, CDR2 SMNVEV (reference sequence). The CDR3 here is CASSPGGRAYNEQFF. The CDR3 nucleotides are TGTGCCAGCAGTCCAGGGGGTCGGGCCTATAATGAGCAGTTCTTC.

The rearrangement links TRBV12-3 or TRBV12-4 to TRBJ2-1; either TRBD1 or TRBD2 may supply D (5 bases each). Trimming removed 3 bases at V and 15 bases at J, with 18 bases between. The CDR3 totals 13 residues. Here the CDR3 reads CASSFAGSGDPFF. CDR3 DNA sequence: TGTGCCAGCAGTTTCGCCGGATCCGGGGACCCGTTCTTC.

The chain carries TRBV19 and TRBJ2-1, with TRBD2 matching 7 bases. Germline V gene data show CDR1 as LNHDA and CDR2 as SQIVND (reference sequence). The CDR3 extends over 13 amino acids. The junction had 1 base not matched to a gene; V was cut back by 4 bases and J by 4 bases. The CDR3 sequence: CASSTSGYNEQFF. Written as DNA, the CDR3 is TGTGCCAGTAGTACTAGCGGTTACAATGAGCAGTTCTTC.

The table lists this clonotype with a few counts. This CDR3 reads CASSFSGHGNQPQHF. In DNA, the CDR3 is TGTGCCAGCAGTTTTTCCGGGCACGGGAATCAGCCCCAGCATTTT. The V gene is TRBV12-3 or TRBV12-4, the J gene TRBJ1-5; D gene uncertain. Trimming pared 3 bases from V and 4 bases from J, leaving 13 bases between. This CDR3 has 15 amino acids.

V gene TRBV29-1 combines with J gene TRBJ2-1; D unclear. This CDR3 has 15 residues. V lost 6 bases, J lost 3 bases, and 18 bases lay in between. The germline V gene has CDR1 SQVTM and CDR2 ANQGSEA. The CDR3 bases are TGCAGCGTCCCAGTGGGTACCCTAGTCTACAATGAGCAGTTCTTC. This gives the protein CSVPVGTLVYNEQFF.

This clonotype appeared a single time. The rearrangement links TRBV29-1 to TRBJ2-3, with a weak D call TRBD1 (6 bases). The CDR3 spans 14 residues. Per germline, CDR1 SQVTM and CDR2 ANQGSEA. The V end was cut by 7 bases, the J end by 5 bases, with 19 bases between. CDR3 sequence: CSGKQGLRGDTQYF. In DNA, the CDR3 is TGCAGCGGCAAGCAGGGGCTGAGAGGAGATACGCAGTATTTT.

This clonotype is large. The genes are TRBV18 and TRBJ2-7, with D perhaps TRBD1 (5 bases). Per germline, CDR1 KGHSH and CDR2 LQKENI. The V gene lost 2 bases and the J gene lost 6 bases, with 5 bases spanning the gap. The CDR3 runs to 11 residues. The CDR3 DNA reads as TGTGCCAGCTCACCAGGGGCCGAGCAGTACTTC. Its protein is CASSPGAEQYF.

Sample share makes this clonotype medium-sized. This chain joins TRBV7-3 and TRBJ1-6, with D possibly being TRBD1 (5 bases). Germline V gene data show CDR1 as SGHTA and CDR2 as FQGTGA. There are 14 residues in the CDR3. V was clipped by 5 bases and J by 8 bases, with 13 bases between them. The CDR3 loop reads CASSTEGSDSPLHF. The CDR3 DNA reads TGTGCCAGCAGCACGGAGGGGTCGGATTCACCCCTCCACTTT.